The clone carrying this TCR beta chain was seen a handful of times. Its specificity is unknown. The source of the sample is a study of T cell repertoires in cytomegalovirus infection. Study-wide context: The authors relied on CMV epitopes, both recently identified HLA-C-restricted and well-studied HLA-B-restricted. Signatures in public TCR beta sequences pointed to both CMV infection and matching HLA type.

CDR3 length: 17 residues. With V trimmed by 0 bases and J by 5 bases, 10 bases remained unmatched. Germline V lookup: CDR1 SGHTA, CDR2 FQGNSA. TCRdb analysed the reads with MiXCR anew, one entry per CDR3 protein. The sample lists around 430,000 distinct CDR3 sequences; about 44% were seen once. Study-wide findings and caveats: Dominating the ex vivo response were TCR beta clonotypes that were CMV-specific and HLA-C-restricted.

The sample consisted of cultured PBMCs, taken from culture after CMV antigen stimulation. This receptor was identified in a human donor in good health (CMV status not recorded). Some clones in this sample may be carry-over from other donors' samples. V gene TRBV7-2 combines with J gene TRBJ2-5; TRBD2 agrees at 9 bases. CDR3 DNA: TGTGCCAGCAGCTTAGCTCCCGGCGGGGGGGGAAGCGAGACCCAGTACTTC. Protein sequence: CASSLAPGGGGSETQYF.